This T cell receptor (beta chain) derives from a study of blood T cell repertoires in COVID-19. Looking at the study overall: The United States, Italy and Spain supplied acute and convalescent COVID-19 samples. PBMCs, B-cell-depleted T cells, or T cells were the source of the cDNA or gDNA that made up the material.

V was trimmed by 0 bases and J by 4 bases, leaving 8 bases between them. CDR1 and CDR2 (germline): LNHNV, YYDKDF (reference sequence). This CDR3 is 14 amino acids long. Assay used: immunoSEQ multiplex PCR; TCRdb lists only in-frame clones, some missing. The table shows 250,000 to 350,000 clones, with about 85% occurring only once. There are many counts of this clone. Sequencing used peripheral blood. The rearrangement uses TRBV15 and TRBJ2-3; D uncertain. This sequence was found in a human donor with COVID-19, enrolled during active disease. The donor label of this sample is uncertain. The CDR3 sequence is CATSRDSRSDTQYF. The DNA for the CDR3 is TGTGCCACCAGCAGAGATTCTAGGTCAGATACGCAGTATTTT.